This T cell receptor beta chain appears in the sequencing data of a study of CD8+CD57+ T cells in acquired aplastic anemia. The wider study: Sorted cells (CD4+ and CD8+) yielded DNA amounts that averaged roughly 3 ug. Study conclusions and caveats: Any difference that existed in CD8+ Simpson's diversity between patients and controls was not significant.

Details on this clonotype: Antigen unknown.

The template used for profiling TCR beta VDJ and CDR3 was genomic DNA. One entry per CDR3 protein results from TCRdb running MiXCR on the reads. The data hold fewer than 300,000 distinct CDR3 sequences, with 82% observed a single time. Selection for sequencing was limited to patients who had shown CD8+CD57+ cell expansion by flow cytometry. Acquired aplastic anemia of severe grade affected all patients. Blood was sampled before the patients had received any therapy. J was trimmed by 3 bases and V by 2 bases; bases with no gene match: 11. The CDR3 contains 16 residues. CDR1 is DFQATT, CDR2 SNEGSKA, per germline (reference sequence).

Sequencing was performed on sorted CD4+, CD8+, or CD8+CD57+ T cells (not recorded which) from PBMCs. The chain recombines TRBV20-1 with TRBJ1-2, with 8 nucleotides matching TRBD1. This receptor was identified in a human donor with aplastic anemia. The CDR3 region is CSARPTDRGLDYGYTF. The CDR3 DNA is TGCAGTGCTAGACCCACCGACAGGGGCTTGGACTATGGCTACACCTTC.